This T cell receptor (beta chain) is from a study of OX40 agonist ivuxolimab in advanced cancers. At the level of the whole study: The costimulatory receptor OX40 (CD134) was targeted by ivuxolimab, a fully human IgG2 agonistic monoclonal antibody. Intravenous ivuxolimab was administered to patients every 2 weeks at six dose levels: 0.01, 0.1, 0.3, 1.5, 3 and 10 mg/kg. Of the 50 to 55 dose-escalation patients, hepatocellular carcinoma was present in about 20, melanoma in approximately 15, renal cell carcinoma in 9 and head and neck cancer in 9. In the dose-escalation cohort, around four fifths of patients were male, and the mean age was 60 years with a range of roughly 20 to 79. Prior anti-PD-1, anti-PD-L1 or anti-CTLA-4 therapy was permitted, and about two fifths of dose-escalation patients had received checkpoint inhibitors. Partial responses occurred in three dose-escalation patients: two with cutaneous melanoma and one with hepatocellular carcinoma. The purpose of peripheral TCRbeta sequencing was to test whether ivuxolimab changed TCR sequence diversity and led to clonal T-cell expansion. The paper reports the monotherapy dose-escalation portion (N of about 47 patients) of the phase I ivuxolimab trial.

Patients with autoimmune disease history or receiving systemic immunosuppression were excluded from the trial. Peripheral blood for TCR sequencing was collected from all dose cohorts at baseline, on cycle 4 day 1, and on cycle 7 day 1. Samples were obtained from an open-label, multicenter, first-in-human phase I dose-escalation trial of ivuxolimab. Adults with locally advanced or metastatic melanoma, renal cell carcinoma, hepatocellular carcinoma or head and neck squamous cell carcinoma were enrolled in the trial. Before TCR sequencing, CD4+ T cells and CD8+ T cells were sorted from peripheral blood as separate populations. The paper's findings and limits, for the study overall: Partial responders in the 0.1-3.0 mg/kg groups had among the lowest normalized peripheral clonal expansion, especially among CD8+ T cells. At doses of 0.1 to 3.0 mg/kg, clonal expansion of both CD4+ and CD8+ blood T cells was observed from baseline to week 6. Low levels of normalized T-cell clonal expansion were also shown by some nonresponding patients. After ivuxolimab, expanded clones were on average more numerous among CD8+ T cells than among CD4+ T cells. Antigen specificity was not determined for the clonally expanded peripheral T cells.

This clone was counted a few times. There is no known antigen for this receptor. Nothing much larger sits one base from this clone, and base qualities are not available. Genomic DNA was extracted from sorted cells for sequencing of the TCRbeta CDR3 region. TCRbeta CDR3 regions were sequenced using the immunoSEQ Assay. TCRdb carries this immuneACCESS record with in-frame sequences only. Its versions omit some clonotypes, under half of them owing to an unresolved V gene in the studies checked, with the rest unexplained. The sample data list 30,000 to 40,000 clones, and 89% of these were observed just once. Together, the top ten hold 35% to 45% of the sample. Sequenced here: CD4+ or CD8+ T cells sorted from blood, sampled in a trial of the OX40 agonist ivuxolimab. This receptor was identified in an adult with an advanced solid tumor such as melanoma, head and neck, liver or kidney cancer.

The DNA sequence is TGTGCCAGCAGCTTAGGCAGGGCTACCAATCAGCCCCAGCATTTT. Its coded protein is CASSLGRATNQPQHF. Recombination connected TRBV7-9 to TRBJ1-5; the D gene is perhaps TRBD1, on 5 matching bases. From cysteine to phenylalanine, the CDR3 is 15 amino acids long. Only the CDR3 DNA stays, 45 bases, in frame from base 1. Per the germline V gene (reference sequence), SEHNR is the CDR1 and FQNEAQ is the CDR2. V is pared back by 1 base and J by 3 bases, with 10 bases lying between the germline termini.